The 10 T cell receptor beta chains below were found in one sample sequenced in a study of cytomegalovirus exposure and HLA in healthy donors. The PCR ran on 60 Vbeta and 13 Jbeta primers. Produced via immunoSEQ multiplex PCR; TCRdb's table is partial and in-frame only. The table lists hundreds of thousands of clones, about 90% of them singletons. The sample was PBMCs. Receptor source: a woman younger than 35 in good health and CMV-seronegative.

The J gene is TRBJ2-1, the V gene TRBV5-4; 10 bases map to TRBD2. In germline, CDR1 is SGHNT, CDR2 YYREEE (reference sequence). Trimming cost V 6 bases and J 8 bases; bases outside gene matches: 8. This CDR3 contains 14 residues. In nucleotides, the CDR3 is TGTGCCAGCAAGGAGCGGGGGGGCTTCTATGAGCAGTTCTTC. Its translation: CASKERGGFYEQFF.

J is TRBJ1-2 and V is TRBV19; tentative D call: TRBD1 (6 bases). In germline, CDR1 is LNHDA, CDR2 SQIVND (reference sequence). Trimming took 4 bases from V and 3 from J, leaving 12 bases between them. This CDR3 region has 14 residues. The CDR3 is CASSKSGGDYGYTF. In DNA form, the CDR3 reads TGTGCCAGTAGTAAGAGCGGGGGCGACTATGGCTACACCTTC.

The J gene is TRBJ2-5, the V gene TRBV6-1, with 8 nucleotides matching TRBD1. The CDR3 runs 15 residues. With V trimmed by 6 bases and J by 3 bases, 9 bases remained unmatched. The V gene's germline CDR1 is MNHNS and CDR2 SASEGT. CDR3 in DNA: TGTGCCAGCAGGGGGTACGGACAGGGCGAAGAGACCCAGTACTTC. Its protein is CASRGYGQGEETQYF.

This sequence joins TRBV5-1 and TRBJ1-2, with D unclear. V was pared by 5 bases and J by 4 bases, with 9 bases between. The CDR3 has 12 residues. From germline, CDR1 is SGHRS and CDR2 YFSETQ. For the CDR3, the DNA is TGCGCCAGCAGTGTCGCGCGCTATGGCTACACCTTC. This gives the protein CASSVARYGYTF.

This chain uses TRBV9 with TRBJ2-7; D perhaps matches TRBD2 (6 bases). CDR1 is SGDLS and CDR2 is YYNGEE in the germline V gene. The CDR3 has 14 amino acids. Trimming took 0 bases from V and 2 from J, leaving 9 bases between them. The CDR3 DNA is TGTGCCAGCAGCGTAGGGACTACTACCTACGAGCAGTACTTC. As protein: CASSVGTTTYEQYF.

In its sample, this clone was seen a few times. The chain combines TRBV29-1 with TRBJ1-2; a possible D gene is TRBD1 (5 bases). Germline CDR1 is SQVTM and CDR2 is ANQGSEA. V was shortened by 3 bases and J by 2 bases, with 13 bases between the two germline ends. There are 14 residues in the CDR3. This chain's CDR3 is CSVDGTGRNYGYTF. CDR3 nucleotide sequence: TGCAGCGTTGATGGGACTGGGAGAAACTATGGCTACACCTTC. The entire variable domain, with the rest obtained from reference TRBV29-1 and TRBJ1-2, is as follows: SAVISQKPSRDICQRGTSLTIQCQVDSQVTMMFWYRQQPGQSLTLIATANQGSEATYESGFVIDKFPISRPNLTFSTLTVSNMSPEDSSIYLCSVDGTGRNYGYTFGSGTRLTVV.

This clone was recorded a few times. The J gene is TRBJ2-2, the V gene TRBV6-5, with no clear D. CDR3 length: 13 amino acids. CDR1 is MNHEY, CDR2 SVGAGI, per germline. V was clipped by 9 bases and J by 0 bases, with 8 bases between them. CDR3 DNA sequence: TGTGCCAGTAGCAGCGCGAACACCGGGGAGCTGTTTTTT. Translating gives CASSSANTGELFF.

The CDR3 nucleotides are TGTGCCAGCTTCGGGTCCTACAATGAGCAGTTCTTC. Its protein product is CASFGSYNEQFF. The V gene is TRBV27, the J gene TRBJ2-1, with D unclear. This CDR3 has 12 residues. V shed 8 bases and J shed 1 base, with 6 bases lying between them. The V gene's germline CDR1 is MNHEY and CDR2 SMNVEV (reference sequence).

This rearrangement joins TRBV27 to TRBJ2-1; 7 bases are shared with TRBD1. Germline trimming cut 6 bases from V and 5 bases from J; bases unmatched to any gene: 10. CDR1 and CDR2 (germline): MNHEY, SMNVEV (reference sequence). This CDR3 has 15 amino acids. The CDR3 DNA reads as TGTGCCAGCAGGGAACGACAGGGTAGAAACAATGAGCAGTTCTTC. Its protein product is CASRERQGRNNEQFF.

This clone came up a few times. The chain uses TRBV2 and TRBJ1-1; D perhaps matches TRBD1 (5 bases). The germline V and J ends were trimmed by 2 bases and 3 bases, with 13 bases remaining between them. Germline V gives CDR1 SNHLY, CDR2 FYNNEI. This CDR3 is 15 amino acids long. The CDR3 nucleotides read TGTGCCAGCAGTGAACTGCAGGGCTTGTACACTGAAGCTTTCTTT. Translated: CASSELQGLYTEAFF.